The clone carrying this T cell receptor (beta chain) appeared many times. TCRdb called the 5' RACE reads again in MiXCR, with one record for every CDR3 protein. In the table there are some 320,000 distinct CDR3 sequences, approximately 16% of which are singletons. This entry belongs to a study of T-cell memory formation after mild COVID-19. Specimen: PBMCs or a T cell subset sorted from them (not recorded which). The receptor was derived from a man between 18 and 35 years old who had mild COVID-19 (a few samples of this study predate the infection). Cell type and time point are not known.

The CDR3 nucleotides read TGTGCCAGCAGCCGCGGACAGATTAACTATGGCTACACCTTC. This gives the protein CASSRGQINYGYTF. V usage is TRBV7-2 and J usage is TRBJ1-2; D possibly corresponds to TRBD1 (6 bases). Trimming took 5 bases from V and 1 from J, leaving 11 bases between them. Germline CDR1 SGHTA, CDR2 FQGNSA. The length of the CDR3 is 14 residues. The variable domain in full, with the rest retrieved from reference TRBV7-2 and TRBJ1-2, is GAGVSQSPSNKVTEKGKDVELRCDPISGHTALYWYRQSLGQGLEFLIYFQGNSAPDKSGLPSDRFSAERTGGSVSTLTIQRTQQEDSAVYLCASSRGQINYGYTFGSGTRLTVV.